This T cell receptor beta chain is from a study of shared clonotypes between healthy human individuals. The overall study: Used for every donor were three CD4 naive, three CD4 memory, two CD8 naive and one CD8 memory plate. Notes on the study in general: The study sampled only blood, and tissue repertoires likely differ.

Comment on this clone: Its antigen is not identified.

Profiling relied on immunoSEQ multiplex PCR, and the TCRdb table lists in-frame clones only, not all of them. The data show roughly 720,000 clones, 90% seen once. Trimming removed 5 bases from V and 3 bases from J, with 16 bases in between. The germline V gene has CDR1 LNHDA and CDR2 SQIVND (reference sequence). The CDR3 is 15 residues long. The TCR sequence derives from a man younger than 35 in good health. Some clones in this sample may be carry-over from other donors' samples. This chain links TRBV19 with TRBJ1-1, with D uncertain. Sequenced: memory CD8+ T cells from PBMCs. The subset here: CD45RO+ cells pooled with CCR7-negative TemRA cells. In nucleotides, the CDR3 is TGTGCCAGTAGTCCCGTGGAGGGCAGGTACACTGAAGCTTTCTTT. Encoded protein: CASSPVEGRYTEAFF. The complete variable domain, with remaining parts taken from reference TRBV19 and TRBJ1-1, reads DGGITQSPKYLFRKEGQNVTLSCEQNLNHDAMYWYRQDPGQGLRLIYYSQIVNDFQKGDIAEGYSVSREKKESFPLTVTSAQKNPTAFYLCASSPVEGRYTEAFFGQGTRLTVV.